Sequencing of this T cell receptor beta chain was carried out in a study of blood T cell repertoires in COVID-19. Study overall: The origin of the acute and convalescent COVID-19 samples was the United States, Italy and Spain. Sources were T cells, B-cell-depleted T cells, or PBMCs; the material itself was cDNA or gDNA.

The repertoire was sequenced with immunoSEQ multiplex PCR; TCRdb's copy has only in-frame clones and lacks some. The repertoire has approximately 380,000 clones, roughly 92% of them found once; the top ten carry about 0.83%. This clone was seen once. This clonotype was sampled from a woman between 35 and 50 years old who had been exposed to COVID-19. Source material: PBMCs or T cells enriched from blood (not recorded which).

The CDR3, as DNA: TGTGCCAGCCAGGGAGGAGAACCACGGGGCAGGGAGCAGTACTTC. Protein sequence: CASQGGEPRGREQYF. V gene TRBV2 combines with J gene TRBJ2-7; maybe TRBD2 (6 bases). The CDR3 sequence is 15 residues long. Trimming removed 8 bases from V and 7 bases from J, with 24 bases in between. Germline CDR1 reads SNHLY; CDR2 reads FYNNEI. The full variable domain, its missing parts supplied by reference TRBV2 and TRBJ2-7, is EPEVTQTPSHQVTQMGQEVILRCVPISNHLYFYWYRQILGQKVEFLVSFYNNEISEKSEIFDDQFSVERPDGSNFTLKIRSTKLEDSAMYFCASQGGEPRGREQYFGPGTRLTVT.